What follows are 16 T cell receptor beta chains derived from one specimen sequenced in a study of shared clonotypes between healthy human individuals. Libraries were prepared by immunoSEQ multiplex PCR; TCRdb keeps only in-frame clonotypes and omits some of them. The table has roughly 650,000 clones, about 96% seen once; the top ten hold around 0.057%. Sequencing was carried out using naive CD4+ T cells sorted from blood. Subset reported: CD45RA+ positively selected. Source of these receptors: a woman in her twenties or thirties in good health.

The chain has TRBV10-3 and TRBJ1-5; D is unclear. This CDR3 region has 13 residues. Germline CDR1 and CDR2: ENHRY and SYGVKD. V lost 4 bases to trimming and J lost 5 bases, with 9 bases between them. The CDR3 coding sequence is TGTGCCATCAGTGGGGCCTGGGATCAGCCCCAGCATTTT. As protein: CAISGAWDQPQHF.

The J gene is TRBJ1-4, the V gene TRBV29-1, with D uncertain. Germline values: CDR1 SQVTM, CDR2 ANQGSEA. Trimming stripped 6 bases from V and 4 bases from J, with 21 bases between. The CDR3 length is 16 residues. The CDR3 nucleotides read TGCAGCGTCCACTTCTTGGGCGGGGAGGTTAATGAAAAACTGTTTTTT. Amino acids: CSVHFLGGEVNEKLFF.

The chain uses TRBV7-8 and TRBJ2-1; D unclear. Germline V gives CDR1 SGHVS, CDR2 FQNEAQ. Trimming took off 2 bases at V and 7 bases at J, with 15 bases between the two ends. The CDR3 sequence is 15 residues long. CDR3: CASSLSGWLGNEQFF. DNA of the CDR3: TGTGCCAGCAGCTTAAGTGGCTGGCTGGGGAATGAGCAGTTCTTC. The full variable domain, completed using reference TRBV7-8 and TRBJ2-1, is GAGVSQSPRYKVAKRGQDVALRCDPISGHVSLFWYQQALGQGPEFLTYFQNEAQLDKSGLPSDRFFAERPEGSVSTLKIQRTQQEDSAVYLCASSLSGWLGNEQFFGPGTRLTVL.

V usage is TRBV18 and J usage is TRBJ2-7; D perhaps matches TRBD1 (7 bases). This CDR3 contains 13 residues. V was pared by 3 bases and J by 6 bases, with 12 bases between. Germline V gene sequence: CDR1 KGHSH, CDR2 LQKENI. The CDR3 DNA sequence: TGTGCCAGCTCACCGTTGGAGGGGGCCGAGCAGTACTTC. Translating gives CASSPLEGAEQYF.

DNA of the CDR3: TGTGCCAGCAGTTCTACGGGACAGGGAAGGCGCGAGACCCAGTACTTC. The encoded protein is CASSSTGQGRRETQYF. The chain uses TRBV6-6 and TRBJ2-5, with 9 bases that match TRBD1. V was pared by 4 bases and J by 5 bases, with 11 bases of the junction left unmatched. Germline V gene lookup returns CDR1 MNHNY and CDR2 SVGAGI (reference sequence). This CDR3 is built from 16 residues.

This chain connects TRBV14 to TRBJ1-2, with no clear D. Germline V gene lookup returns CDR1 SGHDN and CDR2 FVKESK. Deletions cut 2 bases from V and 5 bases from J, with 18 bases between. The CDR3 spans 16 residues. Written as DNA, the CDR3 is TGTGCCAGCAGCCAAACCTTCAGAGAAGATCGGTATGGCTACACCTTC. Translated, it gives CASSQTFREDRYGYTF. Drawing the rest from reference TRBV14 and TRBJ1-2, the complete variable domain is EAGVTQFPSHSVIEKGQTVTLRCDPISGHDNLYWYRRVMGKEIKFLLHFVKESKQDESGMPNNRFLAERTGGTYSTLKVQPAELEDSGVYFCASSQTFREDRYGYTFGSGTRLTVV.

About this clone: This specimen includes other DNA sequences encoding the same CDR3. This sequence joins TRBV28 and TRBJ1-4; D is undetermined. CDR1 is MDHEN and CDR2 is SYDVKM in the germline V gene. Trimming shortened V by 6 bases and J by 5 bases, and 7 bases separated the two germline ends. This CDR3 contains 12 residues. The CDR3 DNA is TGTGCCAGCAGCTCGTTGAATGAAAAACTGTTTTTT. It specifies CASSSLNEKLFF. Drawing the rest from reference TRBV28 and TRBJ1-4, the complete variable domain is DVKVTQSSRYLVKRTGEKVFLECVQDMDHENMFWYRQDPGLGLRLIYFSYDVKMKEKGDIPEGYSVSREKKERFSLILESASTNQTSMYLCASSSLNEKLFFGSGTQLSVL.

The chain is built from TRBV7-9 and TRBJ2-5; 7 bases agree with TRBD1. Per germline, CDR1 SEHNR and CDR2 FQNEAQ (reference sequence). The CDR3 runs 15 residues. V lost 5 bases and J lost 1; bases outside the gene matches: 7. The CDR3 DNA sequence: TGTGCCAGCAGCGTGGAAGGGACAGCCCAAGAGACCCAGTACTTC. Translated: CASSVEGTAQETQYF.

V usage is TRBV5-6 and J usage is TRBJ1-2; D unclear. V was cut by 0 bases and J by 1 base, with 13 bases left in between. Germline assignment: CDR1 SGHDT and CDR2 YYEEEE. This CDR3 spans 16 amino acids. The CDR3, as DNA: TGTGCCAGCAGCTTGGCGACCCCGTGGGTTAACTATGGCTACACCTTC. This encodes CASSLATPWVNYGYTF.

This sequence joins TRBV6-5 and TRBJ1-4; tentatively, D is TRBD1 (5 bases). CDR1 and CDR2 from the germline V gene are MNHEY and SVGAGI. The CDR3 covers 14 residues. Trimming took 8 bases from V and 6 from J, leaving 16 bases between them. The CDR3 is CASSPTGTDEKLFF. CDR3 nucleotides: TGTGCCAGCTCTCCGACGGGGACGGATGAAAAACTGTTTTTT.

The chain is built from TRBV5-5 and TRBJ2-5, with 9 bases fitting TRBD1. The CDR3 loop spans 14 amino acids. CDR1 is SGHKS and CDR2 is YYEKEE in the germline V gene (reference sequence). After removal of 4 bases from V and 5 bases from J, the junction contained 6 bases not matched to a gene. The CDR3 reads CASSITGGAETQYF. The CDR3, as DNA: TGTGCCAGCAGCATTACAGGGGGCGCGGAGACCCAGTACTTC.

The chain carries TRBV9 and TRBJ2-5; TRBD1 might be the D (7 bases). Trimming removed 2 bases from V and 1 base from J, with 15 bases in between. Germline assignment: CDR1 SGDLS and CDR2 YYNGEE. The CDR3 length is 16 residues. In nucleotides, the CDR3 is TGTGCCAGCAGCGTCCGACAGGGAGGACCCCAAGAGACCCAGTACTTC. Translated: CASSVRQGGPQETQYF.

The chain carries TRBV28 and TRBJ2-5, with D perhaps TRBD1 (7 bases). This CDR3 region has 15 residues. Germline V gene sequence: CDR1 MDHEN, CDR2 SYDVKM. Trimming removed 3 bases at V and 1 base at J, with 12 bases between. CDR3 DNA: TGTGCCAGCAGTTTCCAGGGGGAGGCCCAAGAGACCCAGTACTTC. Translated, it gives CASSFQGEAQETQYF. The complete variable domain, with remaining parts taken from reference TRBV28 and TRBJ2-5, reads DVKVTQSSRYLVKRTGEKVFLECVQDMDHENMFWYRQDPGLGLRLIYFSYDVKMKEKGDIPEGYSVSREKKERFSLILESASTNQTSMYLCASSFQGEAQETQYFGPGTRLLVL.

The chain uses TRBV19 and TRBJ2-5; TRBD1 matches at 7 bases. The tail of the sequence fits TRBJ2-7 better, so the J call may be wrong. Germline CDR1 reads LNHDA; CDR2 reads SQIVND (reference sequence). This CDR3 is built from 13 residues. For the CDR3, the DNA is TGTGCCAGTAGCGAGGGACAGCGTCGCGAGCAGTACTTC. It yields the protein CASSEGQRREQYF.

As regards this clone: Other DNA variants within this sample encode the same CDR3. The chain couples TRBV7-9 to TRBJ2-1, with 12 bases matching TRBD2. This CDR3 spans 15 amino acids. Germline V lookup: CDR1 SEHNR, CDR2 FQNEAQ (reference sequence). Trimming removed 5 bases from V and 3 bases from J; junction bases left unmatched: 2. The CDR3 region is CASSPTSGSYNEQFF. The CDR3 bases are TGTGCCAGCAGCCCGACTAGCGGGAGCTACAATGAGCAGTTCTTC.

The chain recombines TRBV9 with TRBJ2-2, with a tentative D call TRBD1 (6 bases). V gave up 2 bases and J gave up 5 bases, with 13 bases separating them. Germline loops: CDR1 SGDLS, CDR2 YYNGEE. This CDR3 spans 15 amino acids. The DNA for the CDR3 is TGTGCCAGCAGCGTCGTACAGGGAGTAACCGGGGAGCTGTTTTTT. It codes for CASSVVQGVTGELFF.